This is a list of T cell receptor beta chains from one sample in a study of T cell responses to AZD1222 COVID-19 vaccine. The repertoire was sequenced with immunoSEQ multiplex PCR; TCRdb's copy has only in-frame clones and lacks some. The repertoire holds 150,000 or so clones, with about nine tenths as singletons. This specimen consisted of peripheral blood, obtained 28 days after the second dose of the MenACWY control vaccine. The source of these receptors is an adult who received the MenACWY meningococcal vaccine as a control. Each CDR3 is given with its conserved first and last residue. The D gene is left open where the match is weak. Only part of the rows carry a size: once, few, many, or a class if the clone is expanded.

d_call | j_call | clone_size | v_call | cdr3_aa | cdr3_nt
TRBD1 | TRBJ2-5 | - | TRBV7-2 | CASSLAGTGIETQYF | TGTGCCAGCAGCTTAGCAGGGACAGGGATAGAGACCCAGTACTTC
TRBD2 | TRBJ2-1 | - | TRBV4-2 | CASSQALLAASYNEQFF | TGTGCCAGCAGCCAAGCACTCCTAGCGGCCAGCTACAATGAGCAGTTCTTC
- | TRBJ2-1 | - | TRBV7-2 | CASNTGPRGEQFF | TGTGCCAGCAACACCGGACCCAGAGGTGAGCAGTTCTTC
- | TRBJ2-1 | - | TRBV19 | CASSIAQRGYNEQFF | TGTGCCAGTAGTATCGCCCAGAGGGGATACAATGAGCAGTTCTTC
TRBD1 | TRBJ1-6 | - | TRBV30 | CAWSVTTGGSSPLHF | TGTGCCTGGAGTGTTACCACAGGGGGATCTTCACCCCTCCACTTT
TRBD2 | TRBJ2-1 | once | TRBV7-2 | CASSLAVAGWDEQFF | TGTGCCAGCAGCCTTGCTGTAGCGGGATGGGATGAGCAGTTCTTC
TRBD1 | TRBJ1-5 | - | TRBV28 | CASNTQGGQPQHF | TGTGCCAGCAATACTCAGGGGGGACAGCCCCAGCATTTT
- | TRBJ1-4 | - | TRBV5-1 | CASSPKPFGGNEKLFF | TGCGCCAGCAGTCCCAAGCCCTTCGGGGGTAATGAAAAACTGTTTTTT
TRBD1 | TRBJ2-7 | - | TRBV19 | CASSRTGSSYEQYF | TGTGCCAGTAGCAGGACAGGAAGCTCCTACGAGCAGTACTTC
TRBD2 | TRBJ2-1 | - | TRBV5-1 | CASRGQREIYNEQFF | TGCGCCAGTAGAGGGCAGCGGGAGATCTACAATGAGCAGTTCTTC
TRBD1 | TRBJ1-1 | once | TRBV28 | CASSVGGMNTEAFF | TGTGCCAGCAGTGTAGGGGGCATGAACACTGAAGCTTTCTTT
- | TRBJ1-5 | few | TRBV30 | CAWRTGLNQPQHF | TGTGCCTGGAGGACAGGACTAAATCAGCCCCAGCATTTT
TRBD1 | TRBJ2-7 | - | TRBV11-2 | CASSSTTGGVYEQYF | TGTGCCAGCAGCTCGACGACAGGGGGAGTTTACGAGCAGTACTTC
TRBD2 | TRBJ2-7 | - | TRBV2 | CASRERLADLYEQYF | TGTGCCAGCAGGGAAAGACTAGCGGACCTTTACGAGCAGTACTTC
- | TRBJ1-6 | - | TRBV4-2 | CASSPPDLNSPLHF | TGTGCCAGCAGCCCCCCCGACCTTAATTCACCCCTCCACTTT
- | TRBJ1-2 | - | TRBV28 | CASRLTAGIDGYTF | TGTGCCAGCAGACTTACGGCGGGGATCGACGGCTACACCTTC
- | TRBJ1-2 | once | TRBV10-3 | CAISGSGGYTF | TGTGCCATCTCAGGGAGTGGTGGCTACACCTTC
TRBD1 | TRBJ1-2 | - | TRBV7-2 | CASSLTGASGYGYTF | TGTGCCAGCAGCTTAACAGGGGCTTCGGGCTATGGCTACACCTTC
- | TRBJ1-1 | once | TRBV7-2 | CASSLRTEAFF | TGTGCCAGCAGCTTAAGGACAGAAGCTTTCTTT
TRBD1 | TRBJ2-7 | - | TRBV7-2 | CASSLVGTGSTEQYF | TGTGCCAGCAGCTTAGTCGGGACAGGGTCAACCGAGCAGTACTTC
TRBD1 | TRBJ2-7 | - | TRBV27 | CASSWGTAAYEQYF | TGTGCCAGCAGTTGGGGGACAGCTGCCTACGAGCAGTACTTC
TRBD1 | TRBJ1-2 | - | TRBV10-3 | CAIGDRANPRDYGYTF | TGTGCCATCGGGGACAGGGCCAATCCTAGGGATTATGGCTACACCTTC
TRBD1 | TRBJ1-5 | - | TRBV27 | CASSPGTGNQPQHF | TGTGCCAGCAGTCCAGGGACAGGGAATCAGCCCCAGCATTTT
- | TRBJ1-1 | - | TRBV5-6 | CASSLTGRDPEAFF | TGTGCCAGCAGCTTGACAGGCAGAGATCCCGAAGCTTTCTTT
- | TRBJ2-7 | - | TRBV10-3 | CAISGAGGGAYEQYF | TGTGCCATCAGTGGTGCCGGCGGTGGGGCCTACGAGCAGTACTTC
- | TRBJ1-1 | - | TRBV7-2 | CASSLEGGLAEAFF | TGTGCCAGCAGCTTAGAAGGGGGGCTGGCTGAAGCTTTCTTT
TRBD1 | TRBJ1-2 | - | TRBV27 | CASRGTGGYGYTF | TGTGCCAGTCGGGGGACAGGGGGCTATGGCTACACCTTC
- | TRBJ2-1 | - | TRBV2 | CASRLSVGGFF | TGTGCCAGCCGCTTGTCGGTTGGAGGGTTCTTC
- | TRBJ1-5 | - | TRBV9 | CASSVGGTLDQPQHF | TGTGCCAGCAGCGTAGGTGGGACACTAGATCAGCCCCAGCATTTT
- | TRBJ1-2 | - | TRBV7-2 | CASSLVDGARGLGYTF | TGTGCCAGCAGCTTAGTGGACGGGGCCCGGGGTCTTGGCTACACCTTC
- | TRBJ2-1 | - | TRBV10-3 | CAIRTGGGDYNEQFF | TGTGCCATCAGGACAGGCGGGGGTGACTACAATGAGCAGTTCTTC
- | TRBJ1-5 | - | TRBV6-1 | CASSERWGSNQPQHF | TGTGCCAGCAGTGAAAGGTGGGGAAGCAATCAGCCCCAGCATTTT
- | TRBJ1-2 | few | TRBV4-2 | CASSQAGLQGDGYTF | TGTGCCAGCAGCCAAGCGGGACTTCAAGGGGATGGCTACACCTTC
TRBD2 | TRBJ2-5 | - | TRBV5-1 | CASSLAVLAGPQETQYF | TGCGCCAGCAGCTTGGCCGTGCTAGCGGGACCCCAGGAGACCCAGTACTTC
- | TRBJ1-5 | - | TRBV18 | CASSPQGFLGGGQPQHF | TGTGCCAGCTCACCACAGGGGTTCTTAGGTGGGGGTCAGCCCCAGCATTTT